This TCR beta chain was recovered during a study of blood T cells in healthy people across ages. General study points: Possibly, changes in expanded clonotypes were confounded because donor CMV status was unknown. With unsorted PBMCs, a conclusive comparison of naive versus antigen-experienced cells was not possible.

Approximately 9.2 milliliters was the volume of peripheral blood drawn from each donor. For the second PCR, which ran for roughly 6 to 11 cycles, a sample-barcoded 5' primer and a J-beta primer mix were used. In TCRdb, the 5' RACE reads were re-called with MiXCR into one record per CDR3 protein. The sample holds some 1 million distinct CDR3 sequences; 40% to 55% are singletons and the top ten take under 20%. On this clonotype itself: Its cognate antigen is unknown.

The V gene's germline CDR1 is MNHEY and CDR2 SVGAGI. The CDR3 contains 15 residues. J lost 6 bases, V lost 4 bases, and 9 bases had no gene match. The specimen sequenced was blood. V gene TRBV6-5 combines with J gene TRBJ2-1; 7 nucleotides line up with TRBD2. This clonotype was obtained from a woman aged 60-75 years in good health. The CDR3 reads CASSLGGRPSNEQFF. The CDR3 region has the DNA TGTGCCAGCAGTTTGGGGGGGAGACCCTCCAATGAGCAGTTCTTC.